Sequencing of this T cell receptor beta chain was carried out in a study of OX40 agonist ivuxolimab in advanced cancers. Study-wide context: Administration of intravenous ivuxolimab to patients occurred every 2 weeks at 0.01 to 10 mg/kg.

Assay: immunoSEQ multiplex PCR; the TCRdb copy retains only in-frame clones and omits some. The sample lists roughly 23,000 clones; roughly 82% were seen once. The CDR3 runs to 14 residues. Germline values: CDR1 SGHDT, CDR2 YYEEEE. With 2 bases removed from V and 0 bases from J, the gap between germline ends came to 9 bases. The V call is TRBV5-6, the J call TRBJ2-7; D ambiguous. The sequence derives from an adult with an advanced solid tumor such as melanoma, head and neck, liver or kidney cancer. Sample: CD4+ or CD8+ T cells sorted from blood, taken in a trial of the OX40 agonist ivuxolimab. The CDR3 reads CASSFFVSSYEQYF. For the CDR3, the DNA is TGTGCCAGCAGCTTTTTCGTGAGCTCCTACGAGCAGTACTTC.